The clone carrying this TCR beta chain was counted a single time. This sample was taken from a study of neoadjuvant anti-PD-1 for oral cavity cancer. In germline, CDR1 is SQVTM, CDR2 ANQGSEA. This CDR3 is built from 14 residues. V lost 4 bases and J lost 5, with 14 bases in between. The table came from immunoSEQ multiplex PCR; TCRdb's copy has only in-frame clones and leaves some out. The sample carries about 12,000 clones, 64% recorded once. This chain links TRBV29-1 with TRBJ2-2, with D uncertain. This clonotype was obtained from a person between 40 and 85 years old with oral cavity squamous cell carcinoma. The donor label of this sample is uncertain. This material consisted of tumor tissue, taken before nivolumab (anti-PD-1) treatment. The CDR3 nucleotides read TGCAGCGTTGCACCAGGTCTGAGGACCGGGGAGCTGTTTTTT. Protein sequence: CSVAPGLRTGELFF.